This T cell receptor (beta chain) was recovered during a study of blood T cell repertoires in COVID-19. As for the study in general: The samples span acute and convalescent COVID-19 from the United States, Italy and Spain. PBMCs, B-cell-depleted T cells, or T cells provided the cDNA or gDNA that made up the material.

This clone was seen only once. This CDR3 contains 15 residues. With 5 bases removed from V and 2 bases from J, the gap between germline ends came to 15 bases. Germline assignment: CDR1 SGHTA and CDR2 FQGNSA. Under the authors' procedure: Amplification of reference gene primers was used by the study to estimate nucleated cell counts. Profiled with immunoSEQ multiplex PCR; TCRdb holds only in-frame clones, not every one. For V, J and clone size, that table is used; D and trimming come from the DNA. The data show approximately 150,000 clones, more than 75% seen once. The rearrangement links TRBV7-2 to TRBJ2-5, with D possibly matching TRBD1 (5 bases). This sequence originates from a man at least 80 years old with acute or convalescent COVID-19. The sequencing input was peripheral blood. CDR3 nucleotides: TGTGCCAGCAGCCCGAGCCAGACAGAGCAAGAGACCCAGTACTTC. It specifies CASSPSQTEQETQYF. Supplemented by reference TRBV7-2 and TRBJ2-5, the full variable domain reads GAGVSQSPSNKVTEKGKDVELRCDPISGHTALYWYRQSLGQGLEFLIYFQGNSAPDKSGLPSDRFSAERTGGSVSTLTIQRTQQEDSAVYLCASSPSQTEQETQYFGPGTRLLVL.